This T cell receptor (beta chain) was recovered during a study of CD8+CD57+ T cells in acquired aplastic anemia. Study-wide findings and caveats: In CD8+ cells, Simpson's diversity showed no significant difference between patients and controls.

Germline V gives CDR1 SNHLY, CDR2 FYNNEI. V shed 6 bases, J shed 2 bases, and the junction held 5 bases outside the gene matches. The length of the CDR3 is 15 residues. Profiling of TCR beta VDJ combinations and CDR3 sequences used genomic DNA as template. TCRdb fed the reads into MiXCR, producing one record per CDR3 protein. The sample lists over 150,000 distinct CDR3 sequences; over 70% were seen once. Patients picked for sequencing had shown CD8+CD57+ cell expansion detected by flow cytometry. As to this clonotype: Its antigen remains unknown.

The chain recombines TRBV2 with TRBJ2-7, with 12 bases matching TRBD2. Sequencing used sorted CD4+, CD8+, or CD8+CD57+ T cells (not recorded which) from PBMCs. The clonotype originates from a human donor with aplastic anemia. CDR3 protein: CASRTSGGYPYEQYF. The CDR3 DNA reads as TGTGCCAGCAGGACTAGCGGGGGATACCCCTACGAGCAGTACTTC.